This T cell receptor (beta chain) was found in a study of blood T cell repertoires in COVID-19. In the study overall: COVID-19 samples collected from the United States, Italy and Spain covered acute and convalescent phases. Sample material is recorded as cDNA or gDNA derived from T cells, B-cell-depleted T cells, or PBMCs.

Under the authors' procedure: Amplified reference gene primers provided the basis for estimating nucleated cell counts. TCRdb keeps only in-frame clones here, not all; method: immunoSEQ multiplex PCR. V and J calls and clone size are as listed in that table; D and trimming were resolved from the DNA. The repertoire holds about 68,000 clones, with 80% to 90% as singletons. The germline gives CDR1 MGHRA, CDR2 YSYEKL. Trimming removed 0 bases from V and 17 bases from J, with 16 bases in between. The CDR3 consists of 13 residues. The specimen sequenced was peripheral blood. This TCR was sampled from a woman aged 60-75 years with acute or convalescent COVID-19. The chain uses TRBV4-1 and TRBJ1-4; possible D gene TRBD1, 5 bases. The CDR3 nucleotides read TGCGCCAGCAGCCAAGATCTGGGACTTGGATCCTTTTTT. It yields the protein CASSQDLGLGSFF.